The clone carrying this T cell receptor beta chain was found a few times. The record originates from a study of blood T cell repertoires in COVID-19. Overall study: The United States, Italy and Spain were the sources of the acute and convalescent COVID-19 samples. In each case, the material was cDNA or gDNA derived from T cells, B-cell-depleted T cells, or PBMCs.

As originally analysed: How many nucleated cells were present was estimated from reference gene primer amplification. The assay was immunoSEQ multiplex PCR, and TCRdb's table has in-frame clones only and misses some. V, J and clone size were drawn from that table, and D and trimming were deduced from the DNA. This table has 150,000 to 200,000 clones, under 80% appearing once. Per germline, CDR1 MDHEN and CDR2 SYDVKM. V lost 7 bases to trimming and J lost 6 bases, with 15 bases between them. The CDR3 loop spans 13 amino acids. The specimen sequenced was peripheral blood. This receptor was taken from a woman older than 75 with acute or convalescent COVID-19. The chain employs TRBV28 and TRBJ1-2; D is perhaps TRBD1 (5 bases). The CDR3 nucleotides are TGTGCCAGCACCGTGGACACTTCCGATGGCTACACCTTC. This translates into CASTVDTSDGYTF.